These 28 T cell receptor beta chains were all obtained from the same sample, sequenced in a study of blood T cell repertoires in COVID-19. Repertoires were generated with immunoSEQ multiplex PCR, while TCRdb's copy carries only in-frame clones and drops some. The table includes approximately 300,000 clones, roughly 89% detected once. Sequences were obtained from peripheral blood. These receptors all stem from a woman in her thirties or forties with COVID-19, enrolled during active disease.

This clone was counted between two and nine times. The V and J genes are TRBV19 and TRBJ2-5; D may be TRBD1 (5 bases). V shed 4 bases and J shed 5 bases, with 5 bases lying between them. CDR3 length: 11 residues. In germline, CDR1 is LNHDA, CDR2 SQIVND (reference sequence). As DNA, the CDR3 is TGTGCCAGTAGTAAGGGGGAGACCCAGTACTTC. Translation gives CASSKGETQYF.

The rearrangement joins TRBV2 to TRBJ1-1; D unresolved. The CDR3 sequence is 14 residues long. Germline V CDR1 and CDR2: SNHLY, FYNNEI. The V and J ends lost 8 bases and 3 bases respectively, with 16 bases between them. Here the CDR3 reads CASLEGEVYTEAFF. The CDR3 DNA follows: TGTGCCAGCTTAGAGGGAGAGGTGTACACTGAAGCTTTCTTT.

J is TRBJ1-1 and V is TRBV5-6; D gene ambiguous. The CDR3 is 13 residues long. Trimming pared 5 bases from V and 4 bases from J, leaving 12 bases between. Germline CDR1 is SGHDT and CDR2 is YYEEEE. This CDR3 is CASSLASGTEAFF. DNA for the CDR3: TGTGCCAGCAGTCTCGCTAGTGGCACTGAAGCTTTCTTT. The variable domain in full, with the rest retrieved from reference TRBV5-6 and TRBJ1-1, is DAGVTQSPTHLIKTRGQQVTLRCSPKSGHDTVSWYQQALGQGPQFIFQYYEEEERQRGNFPDRFSGHQFPNYSSELNVNALLLGDSALYLCASSLASGTEAFFGQGTRLTVV.

In its sample, this clone was seen once. Other DNA sequences from this sample encode an identical CDR3 as well. This rearrangement joins TRBV11-2 to TRBJ2-1; D not certain. The CDR3 is 12 amino acids. V was trimmed by 5 bases and J by 7 bases, leaving 9 bases between them. Germline assignment: CDR1 SGHAT and CDR2 FQNNGV. The CDR3 protein is CASSPLSNEQFF. Written as DNA, the CDR3 is TGTGCCAGCAGCCCACTGTCAAATGAGCAGTTCTTC.

The chain joins TRBV6-5 to TRBJ2-5; D unclear. There are 11 residues in the CDR3. The V gene lost 7 bases and the J gene lost 2 bases, with 5 bases spanning the gap. Germline CDR1 MNHEY, CDR2 SVGAGI. CDR3: CASTRQETQYF. The DNA for the CDR3 is TGTGCCAGCACTCGGCAAGAGACCCAGTACTTC.

The rearrangement links TRBV30 to TRBJ2-3; perhaps TRBD2 as D (5 bases). V lost 2 bases, J lost 2 bases, and 11 bases lay in between. The CDR3 consists of 14 residues. Germline assignment: CDR1 GTSNPN and CDR2 SVGIG (reference sequence). The CDR3 DNA reads as TGTGCCTGGAGTCACGGACTGTCCACAGATACGCAGTATTTT. Translating gives CAWSHGLSTDTQYF. Full variable domain (remainder filled in from reference TRBV30 and TRBJ2-3): SQTIHQWPATLVQPVGSPLSLECTVEGTSNPNLYWYRQAAGRGLQLLFYSVGIGQISSEVPQNLSASRPQDRQFILSSKKLLLSDSGFYLCAWSHGLSTDTQYFGPGTRLTVL.

J is TRBJ2-7 and V is TRBV7-3, with D perhaps TRBD1 (6 bases). V was cut by 3 bases and J by 5 bases, with 11 bases left in between. Germline V gives CDR1 SGHTA, CDR2 FQGTGA. This CDR3 contains 13 residues. The CDR3 reads CASSFTGQNEQYF. The DNA of the CDR3 is TGTGCCAGCAGCTTCACCGGACAGAACGAGCAGTACTTC. Full variable domain (missing parts from reference TRBV7-3 and TRBJ2-7): GAGVSQTPSNKVTEKGKYVELRCDPISGHTALYWYRQSLGQGPEFLIYFQGTGAADDSGLPNDRFFAVRPEGSVSTLKIQRTERGDSAVYLCASSFTGQNEQYFGPGTRLTVT.

V is TRBV7-2 and J is TRBJ2-2, with a possible D match to TRBD2 (5 bases). The germline CDR1 and CDR2 sequences are SGHTA and FQGNSA. The V and J ends lost 5 bases and 4 bases respectively, with 17 bases between them. The CDR3 runs 16 residues. The CDR3 DNA is TGTGCCAGCAGCCTCCGTGGAGGCGGCCCCACCGGGGAGCTGTTTTTT. Translating gives CASSLRGGGPTGELFF.

The chain employs TRBV9 and TRBJ1-5; TRBD1 agrees at 7 bases. Germline CDR1 and CDR2: SGDLS and YYNGEE. V dropped 4 bases and J dropped 7; count of bases not matched to a gene: 11. The CDR3 runs to 15 residues. The CDR3 here is CASSLTGSWGQPQHF. CDR3 DNA sequence: TGTGCCAGCAGCCTGACAGGGTCTTGGGGGCAGCCCCAGCATTTT.

The gene calls are TRBV9 and TRBJ2-7; the D gene is possibly TRBD1 (5 bases). The germline V and J ends were trimmed by 1 base and 4 bases, with 9 bases remaining between them. The CDR3 has 13 amino acids. CDR1 and CDR2 from the germline V gene are SGDLS and YYNGEE. This CDR3 is CASSVYAGYEQYF. Written as DNA, the CDR3 is TGTGCCAGCAGCGTATACGCAGGGTACGAGCAGTACTTC.

The chain couples TRBV6-2 or TRBV6-3 to TRBJ2-3, with TRBD1 identical over 11 bases. Germline CDR1 MNHEY, CDR2 SVGEGT. V was pared by 0 bases and J by 4 bases, with 15 bases of the junction left unmatched. This CDR3 comprises 20 residues. DNA for the CDR3: TGTGCCAGCAGTTACTCGAGGACGGACAGGGGGCGTTCTTTGGCAGATACGCAGTATTTT. This encodes CASSYSRTDRGRSLADTQYF.

CDR3: CASSNPPSSGYSYNEQFF. The CDR3 DNA follows: TGTGCCAGCTCCAACCCCCCATCTAGCGGGTATTCCTACAATGAGCAGTTCTTC. The chain recombines TRBV18 with TRBJ2-1; 8 positions agree with TRBD2. V lost 6 bases and J lost 1; bases outside the gene matches: 14. The CDR3 sequence is 18 residues long. The germline gives CDR1 KGHSH, CDR2 LQKENI.

The genes are TRBV7-2 and TRBJ2-1; 12 bases line up with TRBD2. Germline loops: CDR1 SGHTA, CDR2 FQGNSA. The CDR3 totals 19 residues. The trim removed 5 bases at V and 6 bases at J, leaving 17 bases unmatched. DNA of the CDR3: TGTGCCAGCAGCCCCGCCATGACTAGCGGGAGATTACGTCCCAATGAGCAGTTCTTC. Amino acid sequence: CASSPAMTSGRLRPNEQFF.

This chain links TRBV5-1 with TRBJ1-2, with D possibly matching TRBD1 (5 bases). V was trimmed by 4 bases and J by 4 bases, leaving 20 bases between them. The CDR3 has 16 residues. CDR1 SGHRS and CDR2 YFSETQ come from the germline V gene. CDR3 in amino acids: CASSPTPAGTSYGYTF. The CDR3 coding sequence is TGCGCCAGCAGCCCCACCCCGGCAGGGACTAGCTATGGCTACACCTTC.

V is TRBV5-1 and J is TRBJ2-1; tentatively, D is TRBD2 (5 bases). Deletions cut 0 bases from V and 5 bases from J, with 12 bases between. The germline gives CDR1 SGHRS, CDR2 YFSETQ. CDR3 length: 15 amino acids. The CDR3 protein is CASSLELATDNEQFF. CDR3 bases: TGCGCCAGCAGCTTGGAGTTAGCGACCGACAATGAGCAGTTCTTC.

The J gene is TRBJ1-1, the V gene TRBV9; a weak D match, TRBD1 (6 bases). Per germline, CDR1 SGDLS and CDR2 YYNGEE. This CDR3 region has 15 residues. V was trimmed by 0 bases and J by 3 bases, leaving 12 bases between them. The CDR3 nucleotides are TGTGCCAGCAGCGTAGGAGGGGGTTCGGACACTGAAGCTTTCTTT. This sequence encodes CASSVGGGSDTEAFF.

The CDR3 region has the DNA TGTGCCAGCAGCCGCGCATCTGATGGAGGGGCGCAGAGCTATGGCTACACCTTC. Translated: CASSRASDGGAQSYGYTF. V is TRBV7-8 and J is TRBJ1-2; possibly TRBD1 for D (5 bases). The CDR3 sequence is 18 residues long. Germline assignment: CDR1 SGHVS and CDR2 FQNEAQ. Trimming removed 5 bases from V and 4 bases from J, with 26 bases in between.

The chain is built from TRBV6-5 and TRBJ1-1; 7 nucleotides match TRBD1. The J segment lost 13 bases and the V segment lost 2 bases, leaving 7 bases of the junction unmatched. In germline, CDR1 is MNHEY, CDR2 SVGAGI. The CDR3 is 12 residues long. The CDR3 loop is CASSYRGPGGFF. DNA of the CDR3: TGTGCCAGCAGTTACAGGGGGCCCGGGGGTTTCTTT.

The chain has TRBV30 and TRBJ2-7, with 9 positions matching TRBD1. The trim removed 1 base at V and 3 bases at J, leaving 4 bases unmatched. The CDR3 loop spans 14 amino acids. Germline CDR1 and CDR2: GTSNPN and SVGIG (reference sequence). In nucleotides, the CDR3 is TGTGCCTGGAGTGAGGACAGGGGCCGCTACGAGCAGTACTTC. Its protein is CAWSEDRGRYEQYF.

The rearrangement links TRBV5-1 to TRBJ1-1; D might be TRBD1 (6 bases). V gave up 4 bases and J gave up 2 bases, with 15 bases separating them. CDR1 is SGHRS and CDR2 is YFSETQ in the germline V gene. CDR3 size: 15 residues. The CDR3 region has the DNA TGCGCCAGCAGCCTGGGGGCACAAACCAACACTGAAGCTTTCTTT. Translating it yields CASSLGAQTNTEAFF.

The V and J genes are TRBV27 and TRBJ2-1; D ambiguous. The V gene's germline CDR1 is MNHEY and CDR2 SMNVEV (reference sequence). Between the trimmed V and J ends, which lost 3 bases and 9 bases, there was a span of 12 bases. This CDR3 spans 13 amino acids. CDR3 bases: TGTGCCAGCAGTTTTGCAGGCGTAGGTGAGCAGTTCTTC. Its protein product is CASSFAGVGEQFF.

This chain links TRBV7-8 with TRBJ1-1, with a weak D call TRBD1 (5 bases). V lost 5 bases and J 2 bases, leaving 15 bases between the germline ends. CDR3 size: 15 residues. Germline CDR1 reads SGHVS; CDR2 reads FQNEAQ. CDR3 DNA sequence: TGTGCCAGCAGCCGGTGGGGGGGGTCTAACACTGAAGCTTTCTTT. Amino acid sequence: CASSRWGGSNTEAFF.

The chain has TRBV6-5 and TRBJ2-7, with a possible D match to TRBD1 (6 bases). The CDR3 is 14 residues long. Trimming removed 4 bases at V and 6 bases at J, with 16 bases between. Germline assignment: CDR1 MNHEY and CDR2 SVGAGI. The CDR3 protein is CASSLTGYLGEQYF. The CDR3 bases are TGTGCCAGCAGTTTGACAGGCTATCTCGGCGAGCAGTACTTC.

V usage is TRBV7-9 and J usage is TRBJ1-1, with TRBD1 as a possible D gene (5 bases). CDR3 size: 15 residues. V was trimmed by 2 bases and J by 0 bases, leaving 10 bases between them. Germline lookup yields CDR1 SEHNR and CDR2 FQNEAQ (reference sequence). CDR3 nucleotides: TGTGCCAGCAGCTTAAACCGACAGATGAACACTGAAGCTTTCTTT. It yields the protein CASSLNRQMNTEAFF.

This chain links TRBV5-5 with TRBJ1-1, with D maybe TRBD1 (5 bases). CDR3 size: 15 residues. Germline loops: CDR1 SGHKS, CDR2 YYEKEE (reference sequence). V lost 2 bases and J lost 4, with 15 bases in between. The CDR3 DNA follows: TGTGCCAGCAGCTTAGTCTCAGGGTACAGCACTGAAGCTTTCTTT. It specifies CASSLVSGYSTEAFF.

A note on this clone: This specimen includes other DNA sequences encoding the same CDR3. The chain carries TRBV5-1 and TRBJ2-3; TRBD2 matches at 8 bases. The CDR3 has 15 amino acids. In germline, CDR1 is SGHRS, CDR2 YFSETQ. V lost 5 bases and J lost 1; bases outside the gene matches: 6. For the CDR3, the DNA is TGCGCCAGCAGTCTCCAGGGACTAGGCACAGATACGCAGTATTTT. The encoded protein is CASSLQGLGTDTQYF.

The sample holds one count of this clone. This chain connects TRBV30 to TRBJ1-5, with D possibly being TRBD1 (5 bases). CDR1 GTSNPN and CDR2 SVGIG come from the germline V gene (reference sequence). This CDR3 is 13 amino acids long. Trimming removed 5 bases from V and 5 bases from J, with 13 bases in between. The CDR3 DNA follows: TGTGCCTGGGCTTTTAAAGGGGATCAGCCCCAGCATTTT. It encodes CAWAFKGDQPQHF.

The V gene is TRBV5-1, the J gene TRBJ2-1; possible D gene TRBD1, 6 bases. In germline, CDR1 is SGHRS, CDR2 YFSETQ. Trimming shortened V by 4 bases and J by 5 bases, and 19 bases separated the two germline ends. The CDR3 has 16 residues. This CDR3 is CASSVEQGAADNEQFF. For the CDR3, the DNA is TGCGCCAGCAGCGTCGAACAGGGTGCGGCTGACAATGAGCAGTTCTTC.